Listed here is a single T cell receptor beta chain. Its antigen remains unidentified. The repertoire was sequenced with immunoSEQ multiplex PCR; TCRdb's copy has only in-frame clones and lacks some. The sample holds approximately 170,000 clones; approximately 92% are singletons and the top ten take roughly 1.6%. The data derive from a study of T cell responses to AZD1222 COVID-19 vaccine. Findings and limits, study-wide: Spike-specific TCR breadth and depth were elevated following two AZD1222 doses. Spike was spanned by vaccine-associated CD4 TCRs, which were dominant at 160-218 and 743-854. AZD1222 recipients seropositive at baseline numbered only five to seven. Without day 14 samples, only post-peak T cell repertoires were studied.

J gave up 10 bases and V 5 bases, and 5 bases lay outside the gene matches. CDR1 and CDR2 (germline): LNHNV, YYDKDF (reference sequence). CDR3 length equals 14 residues. The clonotype comes from an adult in good health. The V call is TRBV15, the J call TRBJ1-6; TRBD1 aligns across 10 bases. The material was peripheral blood, obtained on day 0 of AZD1222 vaccination. CDR3 amino acids: CATSGGTGVSPLHF. Written as DNA, the CDR3 is TGTGCCACCAGCGGCGGGACAGGGGTCTCACCCCTCCACTTT.